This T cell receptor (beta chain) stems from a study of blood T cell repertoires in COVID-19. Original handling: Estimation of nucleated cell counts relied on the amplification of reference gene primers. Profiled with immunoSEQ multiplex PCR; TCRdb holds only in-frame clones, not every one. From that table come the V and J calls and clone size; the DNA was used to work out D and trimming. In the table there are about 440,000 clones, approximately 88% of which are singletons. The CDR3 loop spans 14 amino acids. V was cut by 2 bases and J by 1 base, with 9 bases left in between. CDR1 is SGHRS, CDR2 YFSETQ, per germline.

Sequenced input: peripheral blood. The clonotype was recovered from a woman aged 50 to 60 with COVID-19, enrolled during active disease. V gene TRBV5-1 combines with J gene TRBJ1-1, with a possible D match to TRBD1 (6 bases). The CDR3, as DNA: TGCGCCAGCAGCTTCAGGGGCCCGAACACTGAAGCTTTCTTT. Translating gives CASSFRGPNTEAFF.